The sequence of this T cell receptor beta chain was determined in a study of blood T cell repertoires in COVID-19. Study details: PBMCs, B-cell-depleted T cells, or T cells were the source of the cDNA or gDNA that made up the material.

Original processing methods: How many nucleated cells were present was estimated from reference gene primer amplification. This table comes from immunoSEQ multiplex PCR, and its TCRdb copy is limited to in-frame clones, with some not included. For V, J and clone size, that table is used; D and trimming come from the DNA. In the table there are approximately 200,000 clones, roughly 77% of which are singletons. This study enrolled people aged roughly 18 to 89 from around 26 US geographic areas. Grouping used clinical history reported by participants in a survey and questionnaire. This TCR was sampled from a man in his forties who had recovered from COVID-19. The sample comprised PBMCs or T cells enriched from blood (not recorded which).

CDR3: CASSPRAQVGPTTHEQYF. The CDR3 nucleotides are TGTGCCAGCTCACCACGGGCGCAGGTCGGGCCGACTACCCACGAGCAGTACTTC. The chain carries TRBV18 and TRBJ2-7; D may be TRBD2 (5 bases). CDR1 KGHSH and CDR2 LQKENI come from the germline V gene. This CDR3 comprises 18 residues. V gave up 1 base and J gave up 5 bases, with 24 bases separating them.